Described below is a single T cell receptor (beta chain) sequence and its context. The antigen remains unidentified. This CDR3 region has 10 residues. V was trimmed by 8 bases and J by 1 base, leaving 5 bases between them. Germline assignment: CDR1 GTSNPN and CDR2 SVGIG (reference sequence). This specimen belongs to a study of CD8+ T cells in alopecia areata. Points from the study as a whole: Affected scalp, especially in alopecia totalis/universalis, had a higher clonality than normal scalp did.

Treatment denoted: oral pan-JAK inhibitor, 5-10 mg twice daily. Reverse transcription of extracted RNA yielded cDNA, which provided the sequencing template. This table comes from immunoSEQ multiplex PCR, and its TCRdb copy is limited to in-frame clones, with some not included. Here the sample spans about 200,000 clones, about two fifths being singletons. The sequenced sample was CD4+ T cells sorted from blood, obtained between weeks 30 and 35, from a patient treated with tofacitinib. The TCR was taken from a human donor with alopecia areata. This sequence joins TRBV30 and TRBJ1-2; D is undetermined. The CDR3 nucleotides are TGTGCCCAGAATAACTATGGCTACACCTTC. It specifies CAQNNYGYTF.